The 28 T cell receptor beta chains below were found in one sample sequenced in a study of blood T cells in healthy people across ages (dated by TCRdb to the mid-2010s). To prepare the library, 5' RACE was applied. Sequenced using an Illumina HiSeq 2500. A second PCR of roughly 7 to 11 cycles was run with a J-beta primer mix and a sample-barcoded 5' primer. Starting from the raw public reads, TCRdb applied fastp trimming at Q25, assembled clones with MiXCR and retained in-frame beta chains. For every CDR3 protein sequence, its rows merge into one entry that carries the most common genes and DNA. This sample lists approximately 800,000 distinct CDR3 sequences; roughly 46% were detected once. About a sixth of the sample goes to the ten largest clones. The source material was blood. The receptor source for this set is a man older than 75 in good health.

The sample holds many counts of this clonotype. The chain recombines TRBV6-2 or TRBV6-3 with TRBJ2-5; 10 bases line up with TRBD2. The CDR3 totals 15 residues. Trimming removed 4 bases from V and 2 bases from J; junction bases left unmatched: 4. Germline lookup yields CDR1 MNHEY and CDR2 SVGEGT. In DNA form, the CDR3 reads TGTGCCAGCAGTTTACTAGCGGGATTGCAAGAGACCCAGTACTTC. Encoded protein: CASSLLAGLQETQYF.

V and J are TRBV6-4 and TRBJ2-3; D not resolved. This CDR3 spans 13 amino acids. Germline values: CDR1 MRHNA, CDR2 SNTAGT. Trimming took off 0 bases at V and 5 bases at J, with 6 bases between the two ends. The CDR3 loop reads CASSDSQGDTQYF. DNA for the CDR3: TGTGCCAGCAGTGACTCGCAAGGAGATACGCAGTATTTT.

Notes on this clonotype: Here the CDR3 omits its conserved ending phenylalanine or tryptophan, so a read error is the likely source. The CDR3 coding sequence is TGTGCCAGCAGCTTAGGAGGGCCAGCCTACAATGAGCAGTTCTCC. Protein: CASSLGGPAYNEQFS. The rearrangement joins TRBV7-9 to TRBJ2-1, with a possible D match to TRBD2 (5 bases). The germline V gene encodes CDR1 SEHNR and CDR2 FQNEAQ (reference sequence). The CDR3 spans 15 residues. Trimming removed 1 base at V and 2 bases at J, with 9 bases between.

The chain joins TRBV30 to TRBJ2-4; unclear D gene. Germline V lookup: CDR1 GTSNPN, CDR2 SVGIG (reference sequence). The length of the CDR3 is 12 residues. Trimming cost V 0 bases and J 13 bases, with 13 bases left between them. The CDR3 sequence: CAWSVTAVEQYF. The CDR3 nucleotides are TGTGCCTGGAGTGTTACCGCTGTAGAGCAGTACTTC.

The genes are TRBV24-1 and TRBJ2-1; D is ambiguous. CDR3 length: 17 residues. V was pared by 5 bases and J by 0 bases, with 16 bases between. Germline V lookup: CDR1 KGHDR, CDR2 SFDVKD. CDR3 nucleotide sequence: TGTGCCACCAGTGGCCCTACGGCAGGATGCTCCTACAATGAGCAGTTCTTC. It codes for CATSGPTAGCSYNEQFF.

This chain connects TRBV29-1 to TRBJ2-2; D gene unclear. V lost 5 bases to trimming and J lost 4 bases, with 5 bases between them. Germline-derived CDR1 and CDR2 are SQVTM and ANQGSEA. The CDR3 totals 11 residues. CDR3 amino acids: CSVWITGELFF. The CDR3 DNA follows: TGCAGCGTTTGGATCACCGGGGAGCTGTTTTTT.

This rearrangement joins TRBV4-3 to TRBJ2-7; 9 positions match TRBD1. CDR3 length equals 15 residues. After removal of 1 base from V and 6 bases from J, the junction contained 7 bases not matched to a gene. Germline V gene sequence: CDR1 LGHNA, CDR2 YSLEER. The CDR3 sequence is CASSQVNRGLGEQYF. In DNA, the CDR3 is TGCGCCAGCAGCCAAGTCAACAGGGGGCTAGGCGAGCAGTACTTC.

The table lists this clonotype with a few counts. V gene TRBV10-1 combines with J gene TRBJ1-2; D might be TRBD1 (5 bases). V lost 0 bases to trimming and J lost 8 bases, with 10 bases between them. The germline V gene has CDR1 WNHNN and CDR2 SYGVQD (reference sequence). The CDR3 covers 13 residues. CDR3 sequence: CASSESRGRGYTF. DNA for the CDR3: TGCGCCAGCAGTGAGTCGAGGGGTCGGGGCTACACCTTC.

The chain carries TRBV6-2 or TRBV6-3 and TRBJ1-2; D may be TRBD1 (5 bases). CDR3 length: 13 amino acids. V was clipped by 4 bases and J by 8 bases, with 14 bases between them. From germline, CDR1 is MNHEY and CDR2 SVGEGT. CDR3: CASSSDIVGGYTF. The DNA of the CDR3 is TGTGCCAGCAGTTCGGACATCGTAGGCGGCTACACCTTC.

The J gene is TRBJ2-1, the V gene TRBV7-2, with 11 bases that match TRBD2. Looked up from germline, CDR1 is SGHTA and CDR2 is FQGNSA. Trimming cost V 5 bases and J 11 bases; bases outside gene matches: 11. This CDR3 comprises 15 residues. The DNA for the CDR3 is TGTGCCAGCAGCATTACTAGCGGGAGTCTTGATAAGCAGTTCTTC. Translating gives CASSITSGSLDKQFF.

CDR3 nucleotide sequence: TGTGCCAGCAGCCCATTCGCGGGACTCTCCTACGAGCAGTACTTC. Protein: CASSPFAGLSYEQYF. The chain is built from TRBV12-3 or TRBV12-4 and TRBJ2-7, with D possibly TRBD2 on 6 matching bases. V dropped 6 bases and J dropped 0 bases, with 15 bases sitting between them. The CDR3 runs to 15 residues.

This rearrangement joins TRBV20-1 to TRBJ2-1; 8 nucleotides agree with TRBD2. The CDR3 spans 13 residues. The germline V gene has CDR1 DFQATT and CDR2 SNEGSKA (reference sequence). In DNA, the CDR3 is TGCGGGGGCTTGGCGGGAGGTAACAATGAGCAGTTCTTC. It codes for CGGLAGGNNEQFF.

V usage is TRBV20-1 and J usage is TRBJ2-1; D may be TRBD2 (6 bases). This CDR3 is built from 14 residues. Germline lookup yields CDR1 DFQATT and CDR2 SNEGSKA (reference sequence). Between the trimmed V and J ends, which lost 1 base and 8 bases, there was a span of 15 bases. This chain's CDR3 is CSARGGLAHDEQFF. In DNA, the CDR3 is TGCAGTGCTAGAGGCGGGCTAGCGCACGATGAGCAGTTCTTC.

This clonotype was counted between two and nine times. This chain links TRBV23-1 with TRBJ2-3; D is unresolved. TRBV23-1 is designated an ORF whose function remains uncertain. Trimming stripped 6 bases from V and 4 bases from J, with 11 bases between. The length of the CDR3 is 13 residues. Here the CDR3 DNA reads TGCGCCAGCAGACAAGCAGGCTCAGATACGCAGTATTTT. Amino acid sequence: CASRQAGSDTQYF.

The table lists this clonotype with many counts. The chain combines TRBV20-1 with TRBJ2-7; 8 bases are shared with TRBD1. The germline V gene has CDR1 DFQATT and CDR2 SNEGSKA (reference sequence). The CDR3 consists of 14 residues. J was trimmed by 2 bases and V by 7 bases; bases with no gene match: 10. This CDR3 is CSVLPRTGPYEQYF. In nucleotides, the CDR3 is TGCAGTGTCCTACCCAGGACAGGGCCCTACGAGCAGTACTTC.

This clonotype was counted between two and nine times. The V and J genes are TRBV4-3 and TRBJ2-3; D is ambiguous. Germline values: CDR1 LGHNA, CDR2 YSLEER. V was clipped by 0 bases and J by 0 bases, with 13 bases between them. The CDR3 is 17 residues long. The CDR3, as DNA: TGCGCCAGCAGCCAAGATTGGCAAGGTTCTAGCACAGATACGCAGTATTTT. Translated, it gives CASSQDWQGSSTDTQYF.

This clonotype has a handful of counts. The rearrangement uses TRBV28 and TRBJ2-6; D is tentatively TRBD1 or TRBD2 (5 bases each). Germline CDR1 reads MDHEN; CDR2 reads SYDVKM. The CDR3 runs 17 residues. Trimming removed 7 bases at V and 0 bases at J, with 16 bases between. The CDR3 nucleotides read TGTGCCAGCACGCAACCGGGACGGGCCTCTGGGGCCAACGTCCTGACTTTC. This sequence encodes CASTQPGRASGANVLTF.

This sequence joins TRBV7-2 and TRBJ2-4; 8 bases match TRBD1. Trimming took 2 bases from V and 12 from J; bases not matched to a gene: 9. The CDR3 length is 14 residues. Germline loops: CDR1 SGHTA, CDR2 FQGNSA. The DNA of the CDR3 is TGTGCCAGCAGCTTACCGGGACAGGCGGGCGCTCAGTACTTC. Its translation is CASSLPGQAGAQYF.

This clonotype was seen a single time. This chain joins TRBV3-1 and TRBJ2-3; D may be TRBD1 (5 bases). With 1 base removed from V and 3 bases from J, the gap between germline ends came to 14 bases. There are 16 residues in the CDR3. Looked up from germline, CDR1 is LGHDT and CDR2 is YNNKEL (reference sequence). The CDR3 bases are TGTGCCAGCAGCCAAGGACAGTCATTGGATACAGATACGCAGTATTTT. It yields the protein CASSQGQSLDTDTQYF.

The count of this clonotype is one. The rearrangement links TRBV4-1 to TRBJ2-5; possibly TRBD1 or TRBD2 for D (5 bases each). CDR3 length: 9 residues. V lost 11 bases and J 11 bases, leaving 12 bases between the germline ends. CDR1 and CDR2 (germline): MGHRA, YSYEKL. The CDR3 protein is CAQGREQYF. DNA for the CDR3: TGCGCCCAGGGACGAGAGCAGTACTTC.

This chain links TRBV20-1 with TRBJ1-5; D uncertain. Germline V gives CDR1 DFQATT, CDR2 SNEGSKA (reference sequence). V was cut by 0 bases and J by 4 bases, with 13 bases left in between. The CDR3 sequence is 15 residues long. CDR3: CSARDPVPSNQPQHF. The CDR3 DNA reads as TGCAGTGCTAGAGATCCGGTCCCCAGTAATCAGCCCCAGCATTTT.

J is TRBJ2-7 and V is TRBV24-1; TRBD1 matches at 9 bases. The CDR3 runs to 16 residues. The germline V gene has CDR1 KGHDR and CDR2 SFDVKD. Unmatched junction bases numbered 8, after V lost 4 bases and J lost 2 bases. The CDR3 DNA reads TGTGCCACCAGTGACGTCCGACAGGGGGGTCCCTACGAGCAGTACTTC. It specifies CATSDVRQGGPYEQYF.

This clonotype came up a few times. The chain is built from TRBV10-3 and TRBJ1-1, with 7 bases fitting TRBD1. Germline CDR1 and CDR2: ENHRY and SYGVKD. CDR3 size: 15 residues. V was clipped by 6 bases and J by 4 bases; unmatched bases: 11. The CDR3 DNA sequence: TGTGCCATCAGGGAACTAGGGGGCATGGGCACTGAAGCTTTCTTT. Translated: CAIRELGGMGTEAFF.

This chain links TRBV10-2 with TRBJ2-4; no clear D. In germline, CDR1 is WSHSY, CDR2 SAAADI. The CDR3 spans 16 residues. V dropped 5 bases and J dropped 2 bases, with 16 bases sitting between them. The CDR3 protein is CASSFHKGSTKNIQYF. DNA for the CDR3: TGCGCCAGCAGTTTCCATAAAGGGTCTACCAAAAACATTCAGTACTTC.

This rearrangement joins TRBV9 to TRBJ2-2; D remains unclear. The V and J ends lost 2 bases and 6 bases respectively, with 5 bases between them. CDR1 is SGDLS and CDR2 is YYNGEE in the germline V gene. CDR3 length: 12 residues. The CDR3 DNA reads TGTGCCAGCAGCGTTTCGTCCGGGGAGCTGTTTTTT. This translates into CASSVSSGELFF.

In the case of this clonotype: A junction end diverges from the germline sequence, so it may reflect a read error. V gene TRBV6-1 combines with J gene TRBJ2-1; 8 bases map to TRBD2. This CDR3 contains 15 residues. Per germline, CDR1 MNHNS and CDR2 SASEGT. The CDR3 nucleotides read TGTGCCAGCTCTTTAGCGGGAAGCTCCCACAATGAGCAGTTCTTC. It encodes CASSLAGSSHNEQFF.

This clonotype was recorded a few times. V is TRBV5-1 and J is TRBJ1-5; D is unclear. The germline V gene has CDR1 SGHRS and CDR2 YFSETQ. This CDR3 spans 12 amino acids. The V and J ends lost 7 bases and 4 bases respectively, with 9 bases between them. CDR3 nucleotide sequence: TGCGCCAGCCAAGGCCGAAATCAGCCCCAGCATTTT. Translating it yields CASQGRNQPQHF.

The table lists this clonotype with a few counts. This chain joins TRBV21-1 and TRBJ2-6. TRBV21-1 is recorded as a pseudogene. This CDR3 has 17 amino acids. The CDR3 sequence: CASRYCAYLSGANVLTF. The CDR3 DNA reads TGTGCCAGCAGGTATTGTGCCTATCTCTCTGGGGCCAACGTCCTGACTTTC.